The rows below give T cell receptor beta chains drawn from one sample of a study of OX40 agonist ivuxolimab in advanced cancers. Assay: immunoSEQ multiplex PCR; the TCRdb copy retains only in-frame clones and omits some. The data hold tens of thousands of clones, with around 90% observed a single time. The specimen comprised CD4+ or CD8+ T cells sorted from blood, sampled in a trial of the OX40 agonist ivuxolimab. The receptors were gathered from an adult with an advanced solid tumor such as melanoma, head and neck, liver or kidney cancer. CDR3s include the opening cysteine and the closing phenylalanine or tryptophan. A row's size may be missing; if present it is once, few, many or a size class.

j_gene,abundance,v_gene,CDR3aa
TRBJ2-2,NA,TRBV7-3,CASSPGPGTSGGANTGELFF
TRBJ1-6,NA,TRBV30,CAWGQGGVFSPLHF
TRBJ2-5,NA,TRBV6-1,CASSVGVRETQYF
TRBJ1-1,NA,TRBV7-2,CASSLVGGYGGTEAFF
TRBJ1-5,once,TRBV6-4,CASQGYNQPQHF
TRBJ2-5,NA,TRBV5-5,CASSPGLAGARRRETQYF
TRBJ2-5,NA,TRBV10-3,CAIQTGTTQETQYF
TRBJ2-2,NA,TRBV7-2,CASSFSGMNTGELFF
TRBJ1-6,NA,TRBV6-5,CASRNEGHGVGPLHF
TRBJ1-4,few,TRBV19,CASSVDRATNEKLFF
TRBJ2-5,NA,TRBV5-1,CASSLVSFQETQYF
TRBJ2-2,NA,TRBV5-1,CASTPANTGELFF
TRBJ2-1,NA,TRBV5-6,CASSLSASGYNEQFF
TRBJ1-1,NA,TRBV5-1,CASSPWGDSYEAFF
TRBJ2-2,NA,TRBV5-4,CASSAELASNTGELFF
TRBJ2-7,NA,TRBV28,CASRIQGERSYEQYF
TRBJ1-2,NA,TRBV7-2,CASSSGQGYGYTF
TRBJ2-1,NA,TRBV7-3,CASSLYSTSGGGEQFF
TRBJ1-5,NA,TRBV2,CASKRQGWNQPQHF
TRBJ2-5,once,TRBV5-1,CASSPRGDRQETQYF
TRBJ2-5,NA,TRBV25-1,CASSTDRYQETQYF
TRBJ1-3,NA,TRBV6-5,CASRPQGANTIYF
TRBJ1-4,NA,TRBV7-2,CASSPRVADEKLFF
TRBJ1-5,few,TRBV2,CASSAGDRSNQPQHF
TRBJ2-1,NA,TRBV9,CASSVVASYNEQFF
TRBJ2-5,NA,TRBV20-1,CSARASGTQYF
TRBJ1-5,once,TRBV9,CASSGLHGQPQHF